The 19 T cell receptor beta chains listed next were all sequenced from one sample in a study of cytomegalovirus exposure and HLA in healthy donors. The PCR ran on 60 Vbeta and 13 Jbeta primers. Libraries were prepared by immunoSEQ multiplex PCR; TCRdb keeps only in-frame clonotypes and omits some of them. The repertoire has about 200,000 clones, about three quarters of them found once; the top ten carry less than 2.5%. The specimen sequenced was PBMCs. The receptors stem from a woman in her 30s in good health and CMV-seropositive.

Only a few counts were recorded for this clone. This chain joins TRBV10-3 and TRBJ2-2, with 7 nucleotides matching TRBD2. With 0 bases clipped from V and 5 bases from J, the junction kept 3 bases outside the gene matches. CDR1 and CDR2 (germline): ENHRY, SYGVKD. The length of the CDR3 is 15 residues. CDR3 amino acids: CAISESPGGTGELFF. Written as DNA, the CDR3 is TGTGCCATCAGTGAGTCGCCGGGAGGAACCGGGGAGCTGTTTTTT.

The chain couples TRBV5-1 to TRBJ2-3; 7 bases are a match to TRBD2. The CDR3 covers 14 residues. J lost 3 bases, V lost 7 bases, and 8 bases had no gene match. Germline V lookup: CDR1 SGHRS, CDR2 YFSETQ. CDR3 loop: CASDPGGGTDTQYF. The CDR3 DNA follows: TGCGCCAGCGACCCGGGAGGTGGAACAGATACGCAGTATTTT.

This chain uses TRBV5-6 with TRBJ2-7, with D possibly matching TRBD2 (6 bases). Trimming removed 0 bases at V and 1 base at J, with 11 bases between. Germline assignment: CDR1 SGHDT and CDR2 YYEEEE. CDR3 size: 15 residues. This chain's CDR3 is CASSLAGGWSYEQYF. As DNA, the CDR3 is TGTGCCAGCAGCTTGGCCGGGGGTTGGTCCTACGAGCAGTACTTC.

The J gene is TRBJ1-2, the V gene TRBV2; D unclear. Germline V gene data show CDR1 as SNHLY and CDR2 as FYNNEI. V shed 2 bases and J shed 2 bases, with 9 bases lying between them. The CDR3 runs 14 residues. The CDR3, as DNA: TGTGCCAGCAGTGAAATGTTGGGCAACTATGGCTACACCTTC. Translating it yields CASSEMLGNYGYTF.

The gene calls are TRBV7-2 and TRBJ2-3; tentatively, D is TRBD2 (6 bases). The ends were cut back, 8 bases at V and 2 bases at J, with 14 bases in the middle. Germline loops: CDR1 SGHTA, CDR2 FQGNSA. The CDR3 contains 14 residues. CDR3 in DNA: TGTGCCAGCGACGCCAGGAGGGACACAGATACGCAGTATTTT. It is translated as CASDARRDTDTQYF.

The chain recombines TRBV9 with TRBJ1-3; a possible D gene is TRBD1 (6 bases). Germline V gene lookup returns CDR1 SGDLS and CDR2 YYNGEE. The CDR3 is made up of 15 amino acids. Trimming removed 3 bases at V and 0 bases at J, with 10 bases between. The CDR3 is CASSAGATSGNTIYF. CDR3 in DNA: TGTGCCAGCAGCGCAGGGGCTACCTCTGGAAACACCATATATTTT. The variable domain in full, with the rest retrieved from reference TRBV9 and TRBJ1-3, is DSGVTQTPKHLITATGQRVTLRCSPRSGDLSVYWYQQSLDQGLQFLIQYYNGEERAKGNILERFSAQQFPDLHSELNLSSLELGDSALYFCASSAGATSGNTIYFGEGSWLTVV.

The V gene is TRBV7-2, the J gene TRBJ2-1; D is unresolved. The germline gives CDR1 SGHTA, CDR2 FQGNSA. CDR3 size: 14 residues. Trimming pared 6 bases from V and 1 base from J, leaving 10 bases between. CDR3 sequence (DNA): TGTGCCAGCAGAAAAAGCAGGTCCTACAATGAGCAGTTCTTC. Protein product: CASRKSRSYNEQFF.

V usage is TRBV7-2 and J usage is TRBJ2-5; a possible D gene is TRBD2 (6 bases). From germline, CDR1 is SGHTA and CDR2 FQGNSA. CDR3 size: 13 residues. Trimming took off 6 bases at V and 5 bases at J, with 13 bases between the two ends. Here the CDR3 DNA reads TGTGCCAGCAGTAGAGGGCTAGCGGAGACCCAGTACTTC. It specifies CASSRGLAETQYF.

The J gene is TRBJ2-1, the V gene TRBV10-3; TRBD2 is a possible D gene (5 bases). This CDR3 contains 15 residues. Germline-derived CDR1 and CDR2 are ENHRY and SYGVKD. Trimming pared 5 bases from V and 7 bases from J, leaving 18 bases between. The CDR3 loop reads CAISRYGGAGNEQFF. In DNA form, the CDR3 reads TGTGCCATCAGTCGCTACGGAGGCGCTGGAAATGAGCAGTTCTTC.

The J gene is TRBJ2-2, the V gene TRBV7-3, with TRBD1 identical over 9 bases. Germline V gene sequence: CDR1 SGHTA, CDR2 FQGTGA. This CDR3 spans 16 amino acids. The V gene end was trimmed by 5 bases and the J gene end by 4 bases; junction bases not matched to a gene: 8. CDR3 sequence reads: CASSKGTGRGTGELFF. In DNA, the CDR3 is TGTGCCAGCAGCAAAGGGACAGGGCGGGGCACCGGGGAGCTGTTTTTT.

This clone was found a few times. The gene calls are TRBV5-4 and TRBJ1-2, with TRBD1 matching over 8 bases. The CDR3 loop spans 14 amino acids. CDR1 and CDR2 (germline): SGHNT, YYREEE (reference sequence). Germline trimming cut 3 bases from V and 4 bases from J; bases unmatched to any gene: 5. CDR3 sequence: CASSWDRKSYGYTF. The DNA for the CDR3 is TGTGCCAGCAGCTGGGACAGGAAGAGCTATGGCTACACCTTC.

The V call is TRBV19, the J call TRBJ1-2; TRBD1 agrees at 7 bases. The germline V gene encodes CDR1 LNHDA and CDR2 SQIVND (reference sequence). The CDR3 covers 14 residues. The J segment lost 2 bases and the V segment lost 7 bases, leaving 7 bases of the junction unmatched. In nucleotides, the CDR3 is TGTGCCAGTAACCAGGACAGGCCGAACTATGGCTACACCTTC. Amino acids: CASNQDRPNYGYTF.

Note on this clone: The same CDR3 also results from other DNA sequences found in this sample. The chain has TRBV28 and TRBJ1-4; unclear D gene. V was clipped by 2 bases and J by 6 bases, with 4 bases between them. The CDR3 totals 12 residues. The germline V gene has CDR1 MDHEN and CDR2 SYDVKM. In DNA form, the CDR3 reads TGTGCCAGCAGTTTAGAGGATGAAAAACTGTTTTTT. The encoded protein is CASSLEDEKLFF. The full variable domain, with the rest looked up from reference TRBV28 and TRBJ1-4, is DVKVTQSSRYLVKRTGEKVFLECVQDMDHENMFWYRQDPGLGLRLIYFSYDVKMKEKGDIPEGYSVSREKKERFSLILESASTNQTSMYLCASSLEDEKLFFGSGTQLSVL.

This sequence joins TRBV28 and TRBJ2-7, with 8 bases matching TRBD1. This CDR3 comprises 15 residues. Germline lookup yields CDR1 MDHEN and CDR2 SYDVKM. The J segment lost 4 bases and the V segment lost 6 bases, leaving 11 bases of the junction unmatched. The CDR3 is CASSSSGQGRYEQYF. The CDR3 DNA reads as TGTGCCAGCAGCTCCTCCGGACAGGGAAGATACGAGCAGTACTTC.

The V gene is TRBV13, the J gene TRBJ2-1, with 12 bases identical to TRBD1. V lost 7 bases and J lost 2; bases outside the gene matches: 9. CDR3 length equals 17 residues. Germline V gene sequence: CDR1 PRHDT, CDR2 FYEKMQ (reference sequence). The CDR3 sequence: CASNEGQGALTYNEQFF. As DNA, the CDR3 is TGTGCCAGCAACGAGGGACAGGGGGCTTTAACCTACAATGAGCAGTTCTTC.

The V and J genes are TRBV30 and TRBJ2-2; tentative D call: TRBD2 (6 bases). Trimming pared 5 bases from V and 5 bases from J, leaving 18 bases between. This CDR3 has 15 amino acids. Germline CDR1 is GTSNPN and CDR2 is SVGIG (reference sequence). This chain's CDR3 is CAWSQSVAGTGELFF. The CDR3 region has the DNA TGTGCCTGGTCACAGTCAGTCGCGGGGACCGGGGAGCTGTTTTTT.

This chain joins TRBV30 and TRBJ1-1; D unresolved. The germline V and J ends were trimmed by 1 base and 0 bases, with 12 bases remaining between them. Germline assignment: CDR1 GTSNPN and CDR2 SVGIG (reference sequence). The CDR3 runs to 15 residues. The CDR3 sequence: CAWSATRAMNTEAFF. The DNA for the CDR3 is TGTGCCTGGAGTGCGACGAGGGCAATGAACACTGAAGCTTTCTTT.

The chain uses TRBV29-1 and TRBJ2-5; 9 bases align to TRBD1. The CDR3 covers 17 residues. In germline, CDR1 is SQVTM, CDR2 ANQGSEA. The V and J ends lost 1 base and 5 bases, in that order; junction bases with no gene match: 14. CDR3 sequence reads: CSVEAFRPGQGYETQYF. DNA of the CDR3: TGCAGCGTTGAAGCATTCAGGCCGGGACAGGGCTACGAGACCCAGTACTTC.

This chain links TRBV6-4 with TRBJ2-1; TRBD2 aligns across 10 bases. Germline V gene lookup returns CDR1 MRHNA and CDR2 SNTAGT. With 6 bases clipped from V and 14 bases from J, the junction kept 4 bases outside the gene matches. This CDR3 region has 11 residues. The CDR3 sequence: CASSLAGVKFF. CDR3 bases: TGTGCCAGCAGCCTAGCGGGAGTTAAGTTCTTC.